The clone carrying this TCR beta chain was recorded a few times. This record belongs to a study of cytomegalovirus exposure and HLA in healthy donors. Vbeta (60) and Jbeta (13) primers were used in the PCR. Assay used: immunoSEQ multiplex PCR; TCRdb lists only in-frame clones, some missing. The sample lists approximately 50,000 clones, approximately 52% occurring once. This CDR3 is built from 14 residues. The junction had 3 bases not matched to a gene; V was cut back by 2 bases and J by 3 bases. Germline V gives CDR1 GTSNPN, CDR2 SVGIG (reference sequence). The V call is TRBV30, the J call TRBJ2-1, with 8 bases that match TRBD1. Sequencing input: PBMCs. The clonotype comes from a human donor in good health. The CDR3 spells CAWSQGAGYNEQFF. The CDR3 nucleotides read TGTGCCTGGAGTCAGGGGGCGGGCTACAATGAGCAGTTCTTC. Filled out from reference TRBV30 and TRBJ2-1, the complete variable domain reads SQTIHQWPATLVQPVGSPLSLECTVEGTSNPNLYWYRQAAGRGLQLLFYSVGIGQISSEVPQNLSASRPQDRQFILSSKKLLLSDSGFYLCAWSQGAGYNEQFFGPGTRLTVL.